The 27 T cell receptor beta chains below all came from one sample that was sequenced in a study of blood T cells in healthy people across ages. It was with a sample-barcoded 5' primer and a J-beta primer mix that a second PCR of about 7 to 12 cycles was run. TCRdb passed the 5' RACE reads through MiXCR, listing each CDR3 protein once. The sample consists of over 1,500,000 distinct CDR3 sequences, roughly two fifths of them appearing once. What was sequenced was blood. The receptor set was obtained from a human donor in good health.

This clonotype was found a few times. V usage is TRBV7-9 and J usage is TRBJ1-2; D call uncertain. Trimming left V 4 bases short and J 7 bases short, with 10 bases between. The CDR3 has 12 amino acids. Looked up from germline, CDR1 is SEHNR and CDR2 is FQNEAQ (reference sequence). CDR3 region: CASSSNRGGYTF. DNA of the CDR3: TGTGCCAGCAGCTCGAATCGGGGTGGCTACACCTTC.

This clonotype has a handful of counts. The chain links TRBV3-1 to TRBJ2-3; TRBD2 might be the D (6 bases). Germline-derived CDR1 and CDR2 are LGHDT and YNNKEL (reference sequence). Trimming took 5 bases from V and 6 from J, leaving 12 bases between them. This CDR3 is 13 amino acids long. Written as DNA, the CDR3 is TGTGCCAGCAGCTCTAGCGTGGTCGATACGCAGTATTTT. It yields the protein CASSSSVVDTQYF.

The V call is TRBV2, the J call TRBJ1-2; D might be TRBD1 (5 bases). The germline CDR1 and CDR2 sequences are SNHLY and FYNNEI. Trimming stripped 4 bases from V and 8 bases from J, with 14 bases between. The CDR3 spans 13 residues. The CDR3 region has the DNA TGTGCCAGCAGTGCGTCGGGGGTGGTAGGCTACACCTTC. This sequence encodes CASSASGVVGYTF. Using reference TRBV2 and TRBJ1-2 for the parts outside the CDR3, the full variable domain is EPEVTQTPSHQVTQMGQEVILRCVPISNHLYFYWYRQILGQKVEFLVSFYNNEISEKSEIFDDQFSVERPDGSNFTLKIRSTKLEDSAMYFCASSASGVVGYTFGSGTRLTVV.

The chain has TRBV3-1 and TRBJ2-5, with D possibly being TRBD2 (5 bases). CDR3 length: 16 residues. The germline V and J ends were trimmed by 2 bases and 4 bases, with 17 bases remaining between them. Germline V gene data show CDR1 as LGHDT and CDR2 as YNNKEL (reference sequence). Here the CDR3 reads CASSQSLRSGRETQYF. As DNA, the CDR3 is TGTGCCAGCAGCCAATCTCTCCGAAGTGGGAGAGAGACCCAGTACTTC.

The chain uses TRBV29-1 and TRBJ2-5; perhaps TRBD2 as D (5 bases). The CDR3 sequence is 15 residues long. V shed 5 bases and J shed 2 bases, with 18 bases lying between them. The germline V gene has CDR1 SQVTM and CDR2 ANQGSEA. This CDR3 is CSVIGGNGSQETQYF. In nucleotides, the CDR3 is TGCAGCGTTATAGGAGGAAATGGCAGTCAAGAGACCCAGTACTTC.

Only a few counts were recorded for this clonotype. The chain recombines TRBV7-9 with TRBJ2-1; TRBD2 matches 9 bases. The CDR3 is 15 amino acids. The V and J ends lost 4 bases and 7 bases, in that order; junction bases with no gene match: 8. Looked up from germline, CDR1 is SEHNR and CDR2 is FQNEAQ (reference sequence). For the CDR3, the DNA is TGTGCCAGCAGCTCTTGGACTAGCGTGCGGAATGAGCAGTTCTTC. It is translated as CASSSWTSVRNEQFF.

In its sample, this clonotype was seen a few times. This rearrangement joins TRBV24-1 to TRBJ1-2, with 9 positions matching TRBD1. V dropped 4 bases and J dropped 11; count of bases not matched to a gene: 10. This CDR3 has 14 residues. Germline V gene lookup returns CDR1 KGHDR and CDR2 SFDVKD. The CDR3 bases are TGTGCCACCAGTGACCCCCGGACAGGGGCGGGGTACACCTTC. It codes for CATSDPRTGAGYTF.

This clonotype was observed a handful of times. The chain couples TRBV29-1 to TRBJ2-5; D might be TRBD2 (5 bases). Germline loops: CDR1 SQVTM, CDR2 ANQGSEA. The length of the CDR3 is 12 residues. The CDR3 DNA reads as TGCAGTAGTCAAGAGGGTCAAGAGACCCAGTACTTC. Protein sequence: CSSQEGQETQYF. Drawing the rest from reference TRBV29-1 and TRBJ2-5, the complete variable domain is SAVISQKPSRDICQRGTSLTIQCQVDSQVTMMFWYRQQPGQSLTLIATANQGSEATYESGFVIDKFPISRPNLTFSTLTVSNMSPEDSSIYLCSSQEGQETQYFGPGTRLLVL.

The V and J genes are TRBV6-1 and TRBJ1-3; 7 bases agree with TRBD1. The CDR3 spans 15 residues. CDR1 and CDR2 from the germline V gene are MNHNS and SASEGT. Losses at the gene ends were 7 bases for V and 0 bases for J; bases not matched to a gene: 6. CDR3 residues: CASTVDRTSGNTIYF. CDR3 coding DNA: TGTGCCAGCACCGTGGACAGGACCTCTGGAAACACCATATATTTT.

This clonotype has a handful of counts. The J gene is TRBJ2-7, the V gene TRBV18; D uncertain. The J call is uncertain, as TRBJ2-5 better fits the DNA end. CDR1 is KGHSH and CDR2 is LQKENI in the germline V gene. The CDR3 runs to 15 residues. CDR3 region: CASSPTFQAAETQYF. CDR3 nucleotide sequence: TGTGCCAGCTCACCAACCTTTCAGGCAGCGGAGACCCAGTACTTC.

The rearrangement joins TRBV29-1 to TRBJ1-1; possible D gene TRBD1, 5 bases. The germline V gene has CDR1 SQVTM and CDR2 ANQGSEA. CDR3 size: 12 residues. V lost 5 bases to trimming and J lost 0 bases, with 7 bases between them. The CDR3 DNA sequence: TGCAGCGTTCGGGACCTGAACACTGAAGCTTTCTTT. Its protein product is CSVRDLNTEAFF.

The CDR3 sequence: CASSTRQGRAYEQYF. The CDR3 DNA follows: TGTGCCAGCAGCACGCGACAGGGCCGGGCCTACGAGCAGTACTTC. The V and J genes are TRBV7-2 and TRBJ2-7; 7 bases agree with TRBD1. Per germline, CDR1 SGHTA and CDR2 FQGNSA. The junction had 9 bases not matched to a gene; V was cut back by 5 bases and J by 2 bases. This CDR3 is 15 amino acids long. Full variable domain (missing parts from reference TRBV7-2 and TRBJ2-7): GAGVSQSPSNKVTEKGKDVELRCDPISGHTALYWYRQSLGQGLEFLIYFQGNSAPDKSGLPSDRFSAERTGGSVSTLTIQRTQQEDSAVYLCASSTRQGRAYEQYFGPGTRLTVT.

Written as DNA, the CDR3 is TGCAGTGCTAGACAAGACAGCACGAACACTGAAGCTTTCTTT. It codes for CSARQDSTNTEAFF. The rearrangement uses TRBV20-1 and TRBJ1-1; D is possibly TRBD1 (5 bases). The germline CDR1 and CDR2 sequences are DFQATT and SNEGSKA (reference sequence). Trimming cost V 2 bases and J 1 base, with 11 bases left between them. The CDR3 consists of 14 residues.

This clonotype was detected only a few times. The chain carries TRBV28 and TRBJ2-7, with D unclear. This CDR3 has 14 residues. Trimming shortened V by 2 bases and J by 2 bases, and 10 bases separated the two germline ends. Germline V gene data show CDR1 as MDHEN and CDR2 as SYDVKM. This CDR3 is CASSLVTEPYEQYF. The CDR3 bases are TGTGCCAGCAGTTTAGTAACAGAACCCTACGAGCAGTACTTC.

This clonotype was detected ten times or more. An end of the junction does not agree with germline; a read error may underlie this. The chain uses TRBV5-1 and TRBJ2-1, with 7 bases matching TRBD1. Germline loops: CDR1 SGHRS, CDR2 YFSETQ. The CDR3 has 13 amino acids. The CDR3 spells CASSHRGGNEQFF. The CDR3 DNA is TGTGCCAGCAGCCACAGGGGTGGTAATGAGCAGTTCTTC.

This clonotype was picked up a small number of times. This CDR3 reads CASSYSEGSGDDGYTF. CDR3 bases: TGTGCCAGCAGTTACTCGGAAGGGTCAGGGGATGATGGCTACACCTTC. The chain combines TRBV6-5 with TRBJ1-2, with D possibly matching TRBD1 (6 bases). V shed 0 bases and J shed 6 bases, with 17 bases lying between them. The CDR3 runs to 16 residues. Germline CDR1 reads MNHEY; CDR2 reads SVGAGI.

This clonotype was detected a few times. This chain connects TRBV5-1 to TRBJ2-5, with 10 bases fitting TRBD1. After removal of 4 bases from V and 5 bases from J, the junction contained 11 bases not matched to a gene. CDR1 SGHRS and CDR2 YFSETQ come from the germline V gene. This CDR3 spans 16 amino acids. The CDR3 DNA reads TGCGCCAGCAGCCAAGGACAGGGGGTAATCGTGGAGACCCAGTACTTC. It yields the protein CASSQGQGVIVETQYF.

The sample holds a few counts of this clonotype. The gene calls are TRBV12-3 or TRBV12-4 and TRBJ1-2; the D is unclear. V lost 4 bases and J lost 8, with 11 bases in between. The CDR3 spans 12 residues. CDR3: CASSYTTAGYTF. CDR3 in DNA: TGTGCCAGCAGTTACACAACAGCGGGCTACACCTTC.

This clonotype was found a few times. The chain uses TRBV12-3 or TRBV12-4 and TRBJ2-3; D is unresolved. V was trimmed by 7 bases and J by 2 bases, leaving 22 bases between them. The CDR3 contains 17 residues. DNA of the CDR3: TGTGCCAGCACTCATTCGACGGGCCATCTAAACACAGATACGCAGTATTTT. It is translated as CASTHSTGHLNTDTQYF.

This clonotype was picked up a small number of times. The chain uses TRBV29-1 and TRBJ2-3, with D hard to call. CDR3 length: 13 amino acids. The germline V gene encodes CDR1 SQVTM and CDR2 ANQGSEA. V was shortened by 4 bases and J by 0 bases, with 8 bases between the two germline ends. In DNA, the CDR3 is TGCAGCGTTGTACTATCTAGCACAGATACGCAGTATTTT. This translates into CSVVLSSTDTQYF.

As to this clonotype: The junction shows a germline mismatch at one end, possibly a read error. This chain joins TRBV19 and TRBJ1-5; a weak D match, TRBD1 (6 bases). The CDR3 is 14 residues long. Germline V gene lookup returns CDR1 LNHDA and CDR2 SQIVND (reference sequence). The CDR3 sequence is CAGSISEGDQPQHF. DNA for the CDR3: TGTGCCGGTAGTATTAGTGAGGGGGATCAGCCCCAGCATTTT.

This clonotype turned up a few times. This sequence joins TRBV27 and TRBJ2-7; 12 bases match TRBD2. Looked up from germline, CDR1 is MNHEY and CDR2 is SMNVEV (reference sequence). The CDR3 is 14 residues long. J lost 5 bases, V lost 4 bases, and 3 bases had no gene match. The DNA for the CDR3 is TGTGCCAGCAGTTCGACTAGCGGGGGACACGAGCAGTACTTC. Its translation is CASSSTSGGHEQYF.

V usage is TRBV20-1 and J usage is TRBJ2-3, with D tentatively TRBD2 (7 bases). The germline V gene encodes CDR1 DFQATT and CDR2 SNEGSKA (reference sequence). V was cut by 4 bases and J by 5 bases, with 13 bases left in between. The CDR3 is 13 amino acids. The CDR3 sequence is CSATAGGRDTQYF. The CDR3 DNA reads as TGCAGTGCTACCGCCGGGGGGCGAGATACGCAGTATTTT.

This clonotype was seen a handful of times. The rearrangement uses TRBV18 and TRBJ2-1; 9 bases are shared with TRBD2. After removal of 0 bases from V and 12 bases from J, the junction contained 12 bases not matched to a gene. Germline CDR1 reads KGHSH; CDR2 reads LQKENI. There are 16 residues in the CDR3. Here the CDR3 DNA reads TGTGCCAGCTCACCACCGGGCGGGGAGCGGGGGGAGCCGCAGTTCTTC. It is translated as CASSPPGGERGEPQFF. The whole variable domain, remainder taken from reference TRBV18 and TRBJ2-1, is NAGVMQNPRHLVRRRGQEARLRCSPMKGHSHVYWYRQLPEEGLKFMVYLQKENIIDESGMPKERFSAEFPKEGPSILRIQQVVRGDSAAYFCASSPPGGERGEPQFFGPGTRLTVL.

The genes are TRBV6-2 or TRBV6-3 and TRBJ2-5; the D is unclear. The CDR3 totals 15 residues. Trimming left V 9 bases short and J 0 bases short, with 17 bases between. From germline, CDR1 is MNHEY and CDR2 SVGEGT. The CDR3 here is CASSKLLAYQETQYF. Here the CDR3 DNA reads TGTGCCAGTAGTAAATTGCTCGCGTACCAAGAGACCCAGTACTTC.

The rearrangement uses TRBV14 and TRBJ2-3, with 7 bases matching TRBD1. The CDR3 has 13 residues. Germline trimming cut 5 bases from V and 5 bases from J; bases unmatched to any gene: 4. Germline CDR1 reads SGHDN; CDR2 reads FVKESK. This CDR3 reads CASSSHRGDTQYF. As DNA, the CDR3 is TGTGCCAGCAGCTCACACAGGGGAGATACGCAGTATTTT.

This clonotype has more than one count but fewer than ten. This chain joins TRBV7-6 and TRBJ1-6; D unresolved. V was clipped by 7 bases and J by 9 bases, with 16 bases between them. This CDR3 contains 14 residues. Germline V CDR1 and CDR2: SGHVS, FNYEAQ. CDR3 protein: CASTPTRNGSPLHF. The CDR3, as DNA: TGTGCCAGCACCCCGACCCGAAACGGTTCACCCCTCCACTTT.